Listed below are T cell receptor beta chains from one sample, sequenced in a study of cytomegalovirus exposure and HLA in healthy donors. Repertoires were generated with immunoSEQ multiplex PCR, while TCRdb's copy carries only in-frame clones and drops some. The sample consists of over 150,000 clones, around four fifths of them appearing once. Sequencing used PBMCs. All receptors come from a woman aged 45 to 65 in good health and CMV-seronegative. Both conserved end residues are part of each CDR3. D genes are given only for firm matches. Only some rows state a clone size, as once, few, many or a class for expanded clones.

V: TRBV7-9; size: -; J: TRBJ1-3; D: -; DNA: TGTGCCCGGGGGGCGGCTGGAAACACCATATATTTT; CDR3: CARGAAGNTIYF
V: TRBV2; size: few; J: TRBJ2-7; D: -; DNA: TGTGCCAGCAGTGCCCGGGGTCTCTACGAGCAGTACTTC; CDR3: CASSARGLYEQYF
V: TRBV30; size: few; J: TRBJ1-1; D: -; DNA: TGTGCCTGGAGTGTAAGGGGTGATGTCACTGAAGCTTTCTTT; CDR3: CAWSVRGDVTEAFF
V: TRBV19; size: -; J: TRBJ1-5; D: -; DNA: TGTGCCAGTAGCGAAATAGGGCGGGATAGCAATCAGCCCCAGCATTTT; CDR3: CASSEIGRDSNQPQHF
V: TRBV9; size: -; J: TRBJ2-1; D: TRBD1; DNA: TGTGCCAGCAGCTCCGACAGGGCAGCTGAGCAGTTCTTC; CDR3: CASSSDRAAEQFF
V: TRBV11-3; size: few; J: TRBJ2-2; D: TRBD1; DNA: TGTGCCAGCAGCTTTGGACAGGGGGCCGGGGAGCTGTTTTTT; CDR3: CASSFGQGAGELFF
V: TRBV29-1; size: -; J: TRBJ1-5; D: -; DNA: TGCAGCGGCCAGGAAGACGGCAATCAGCCCCAGCATTTT; CDR3: CSGQEDGNQPQHF
V: TRBV15; size: -; J: TRBJ2-3; D: -; DNA: TGTGCCACCAGCCGGGGACTTCCTAGCACAGATACGCAGTATTTT; CDR3: CATSRGLPSTDTQYF
V: TRBV10-2; size: -; J: TRBJ2-3; D: -; DNA: TGCGCCAGCAGTGAGGGGGGGGCCACAGATACGCAGTATTTT; CDR3: CASSEGGATDTQYF
V: TRBV7-2; size: -; J: TRBJ2-2; D: -; DNA: TGTGCCAGCAGCTTAGTATGGCAGGCGAACACCGGGGAGCTGTTTTTT; CDR3: CASSLVWQANTGELFF
V: TRBV15; size: -; J: TRBJ2-2; D: -; DNA: TGTGCCACCAGCAGAGATGTTTCGGGGTACACCGGGGAGCTGTTTTTT; CDR3: CATSRDVSGYTGELFF
V: TRBV4-3; size: -; J: TRBJ1-2; D: -; DNA: TGCGCCAGCAGCCAAGAACTCGCAACCCCTAACTATGGCTACACCTTC; CDR3: CASSQELATPNYGYTF
V: TRBV2; size: -; J: TRBJ2-3; D: -; DNA: TGTGCCAGCAAAGGGGGCGGACTAGCAACGCAGTATTTT; CDR3: CASKGGGLATQYF
V: TRBV9; size: -; J: TRBJ2-1; D: -; DNA: TGTGCCAGCAGCCGACTCACGGGTCTCTCCCCTGGCAATGAGCAGTTCTTC; CDR3: CASSRLTGLSPGNEQFF
V: TRBV6-4; size: -; J: TRBJ1-2; D: TRBD1; DNA: TGTGCCAGCAGACAGGGGAATGGCTACACCTTC; CDR3: CASRQGNGYTF
V: TRBV9; size: few; J: TRBJ2-1; D: TRBD2; DNA: TGTGCCAGCAGCGTGACTAGCGGGGGGGCACGCGAGCAGTTCTTC; CDR3: CASSVTSGGAREQFF
V: TRBV5-4; size: -; J: TRBJ2-1; D: TRBD2; DNA: TGTGCCAGCAGCTTGGGGCTAGCGGGGGGTTCCTACAATGAGCAGTTCTTC; CDR3: CASSLGLAGGSYNEQFF
V: TRBV29-1; size: -; J: TRBJ2-1; D: -; DNA: TGCAGCGTTGTAGACTATGAGCAGTTCTTC; CDR3: CSVVDYEQFF
V: TRBV5-6; size: -; J: TRBJ2-7; D: TRBD1; DNA: TGTGCCAGCAGCTTTGGACAGGGTCTCTCCTACGAGCAGTACTTC; CDR3: CASSFGQGLSYEQYF
V: TRBV18; size: -; J: TRBJ2-7; D: -; DNA: TGTGCCAGCTCATCCTCTTCCTCCTACGAGCAGTACTTC; CDR3: CASSSSSSYEQYF
V: TRBV6-6; size: few; J: TRBJ1-1; D: -; DNA: TGTGCCAGCAGTCGGGAGGGAACGAACACTGAAGCTTTCTTT; CDR3: CASSREGTNTEAFF
V: TRBV13; size: -; J: TRBJ2-5; D: -; DNA: TGTGCCAGCAGCTTCGAGGGTAAGGAGACCCAGTACTTC; CDR3: CASSFEGKETQYF
V: TRBV5-8; size: -; J: TRBJ2-7; D: TRBD1; DNA: TGTGCCAGCAGCTTCGACAGGGTGTCCGTCTACGAGCAGTACTTC; CDR3: CASSFDRVSVYEQYF
V: TRBV7-9; size: -; J: TRBJ1-5; D: TRBD1; DNA: TGCGCCAGCAGCCGATACGACAGGGGGCTTGGTCAGCCCCAGCATTTT; CDR3: CASSRYDRGLGQPQHF
V: TRBV5-1; size: few; J: TRBJ2-1; D: -; DNA: TGCGCCAGCACCCAGGGAGGGGGGTACAATGAGCAGTTCTTC; CDR3: CASTQGGGYNEQFF
V: TRBV12-5; size: -; J: TRBJ1-2; D: -; DNA: TGTGCTAGTGGTTTTTACAGTCCGTCGAGACACCATGGCTACACCTTC; CDR3: CASGFYSPSRHHGYTF
V: TRBV27; size: -; J: TRBJ1-1; D: TRBD1; DNA: TGTGCCAGCAGCCGTGGACAGGCCATTGGGGAGGACACTGAAGCTTTCTTT; CDR3: CASSRGQAIGEDTEAFF
V: TRBV19; size: once; J: TRBJ1-2; D: TRBD1; DNA: TGTGCCAGTAGTTACCACACCCGACAGGGGGAACCCCACCTGGGCGGCTACACCTTC; CDR3: CASSYHTRQGEPHLGGYTF
V: TRBV19; size: -; J: TRBJ2-6; D: TRBD1; DNA: TGTGCCAGTAGTTCATCAGGGGGCGTTGGGGCCAACGTCCTGACTTTC; CDR3: CASSSSGGVGANVLTF
V: TRBV18; size: -; J: TRBJ1-2; D: TRBD1; DNA: TGTGCCAGCTCACCATCTGGGACAGTAGCCTTC; CDR3: CASSPSGTVAF
V: TRBV28; size: -; J: TRBJ1-1; D: -; DNA: TGTGCCAGCAGTTTAGTAATCACTGAAGCTTTCTTT; CDR3: CASSLVITEAFF
V: TRBV7-8; size: -; J: TRBJ2-7; D: -; DNA: TGTGCCAGCAGCTTAGACGGGGGTACCTACGAGCAGTACTTC; CDR3: CASSLDGGTYEQYF
V: TRBV9; size: few; J: TRBJ1-2; D: TRBD1; DNA: TGTGCCAGCAGCCCCCGGACAGGCTTGAACTATGGCTACACCTTC; CDR3: CASSPRTGLNYGYTF
V: TRBV7-7; size: few; J: TRBJ2-5; D: -; DNA: TGTGCCAGCAGCTCCCGGGGAGGTGGGGAGACCCAGTACTTC; CDR3: CASSSRGGGETQYF
V: TRBV7-2; size: -; J: TRBJ1-2; D: -; DNA: TGTGCCAGCAGCCCTGACGGGTCAACCAGGGGCTATGGCTACACCTTC; CDR3: CASSPDGSTRGYGYTF
V: TRBV7-2; size: -; J: TRBJ1-1; D: -; DNA: TGTGCCAGCAGCTTAGGTTACGGGGGTTGGAGCCCTGAAGCTTTCTTT; CDR3: CASSLGYGGWSPEAFF
V: TRBV10-2; size: -; J: TRBJ1-6; D: -; DNA: TGCGCCAGCAGTGAGAGCAGGGCTAATTCACCCCTCCACTTT; CDR3: CASSESRANSPLHF
V: TRBV7-2; size: -; J: TRBJ2-1; D: TRBD2; DNA: TGTGCCAGCAGCCCAATAGCGGGGGGGCTGGAGCAGTTCTTC; CDR3: CASSPIAGGLEQFF
V: TRBV14; size: -; J: TRBJ1-5; D: -; DNA: TGTGCCAGCAGCCAAGTGCAGGGCCTCCTAAATCAGCCCCAGCATTTT; CDR3: CASSQVQGLLNQPQHF
V: TRBV19; size: -; J: TRBJ2-7; D: TRBD1; DNA: TGTGCCAGTAGTGTTGGACAGGGCACCGAATACGAGCAGTACTTC; CDR3: CASSVGQGTEYEQYF
V: TRBV7-2; size: -; J: TRBJ2-7; D: TRBD1; DNA: TGTGCCAGCAGCTCGAAAAGGGGGCCCGAGCAGTACTTC; CDR3: CASSSKRGPEQYF
V: TRBV18; size: -; J: TRBJ1-4; D: TRBD1; DNA: TGTGCCAGCTTGGCCGGGACAGGGAGTGAAAAACTGTTTTTT; CDR3: CASLAGTGSEKLFF
V: TRBV19; size: -; J: TRBJ1-5; D: TRBD1; DNA: TGTGCCAGTAGTACCCACAGGGGAGCTCAGCCCCAGCATTTT; CDR3: CASSTHRGAQPQHF
V: TRBV28; size: -; J: TRBJ1-2; D: -; DNA: TGTGCCAGCAGTTTGAGATGGTTGAGCTACACCTTC; CDR3: CASSLRWLSYTF
V: TRBV19; size: -; J: TRBJ2-7; D: TRBD1; DNA: TGTGCCAGTAGTACGGGGACAGCTGTCCCCTTCGAGCAGTACTTC; CDR3: CASSTGTAVPFEQYF
V: TRBV7-9; size: -; J: TRBJ2-4; D: TRBD2; DNA: TGTGCCAGCAGCTTACCCCCACGGCTAGCGGGGCTGGGGAACATTCAGTACTTC; CDR3: CASSLPPRLAGLGNIQYF
V: TRBV5-4; size: -; J: TRBJ2-7; D: TRBD2; DNA: TGTGCCAGCAGCTTATCGGCTAGCGGGAGTTCTTTCGAGCAGTACTTC; CDR3: CASSLSASGSSFEQYF
V: TRBV19; size: -; J: TRBJ1-2; D: -; DNA: TGTGCCAGTAGTATCGATTCTGACAGGTCTTGGGATGGCTACACCTTC; CDR3: CASSIDSDRSWDGYTF
V: TRBV10-3; size: -; J: TRBJ1-1; D: TRBD1; DNA: TGTGCCTCTCAACCCGACAGGGTCGGCACTGAAGCTTTCTTT; CDR3: CASQPDRVGTEAFF
V: TRBV19; size: -; J: TRBJ2-2; D: -; DNA: TGTGCCAGTAGTATTACGAGGAGGGTTAGAACCGGGGAGCTGTTTTTT; CDR3: CASSITRRVRTGELFF
V: TRBV6-5; size: -; J: TRBJ2-1; D: TRBD2; DNA: TGTGCCAGCAGTTACACCAGAGCGGGGGGGCCTCGCGAGCAGTTCTTC; CDR3: CASSYTRAGGPREQFF
V: TRBV27; size: -; J: TRBJ1-2; D: TRBD1; DNA: TGTGCCAGCAGTCTCTCGGGACAGGCCTATGGCTACACCTTC; CDR3: CASSLSGQAYGYTF
V: TRBV7-2; size: -; J: TRBJ2-3; D: TRBD2; DNA: TGTGCCAGCAGCTTAGTCTCGCGGGGGGGCCACGCAGATACGCAGTATTTT; CDR3: CASSLVSRGGHADTQYF